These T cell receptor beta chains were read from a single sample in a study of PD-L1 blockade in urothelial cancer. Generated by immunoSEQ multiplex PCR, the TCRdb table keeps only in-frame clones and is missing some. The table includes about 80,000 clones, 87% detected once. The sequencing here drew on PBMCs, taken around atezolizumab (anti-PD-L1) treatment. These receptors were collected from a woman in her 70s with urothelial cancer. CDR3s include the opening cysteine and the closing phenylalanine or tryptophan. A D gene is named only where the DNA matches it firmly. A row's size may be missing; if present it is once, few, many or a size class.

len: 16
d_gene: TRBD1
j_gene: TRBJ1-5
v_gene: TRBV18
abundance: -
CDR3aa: CASSLEQGGSNQPQHF
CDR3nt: TGTGCCAGCTCCCTTGAACAGGGGGGTAGCAATCAGCCCCAGCATTTT

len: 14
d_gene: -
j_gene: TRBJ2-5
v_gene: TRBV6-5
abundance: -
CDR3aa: CASSPRRAGETQYF
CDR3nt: TGTGCCAGCAGTCCCCGGCGGGCGGGAGAGACCCAGTACTTC

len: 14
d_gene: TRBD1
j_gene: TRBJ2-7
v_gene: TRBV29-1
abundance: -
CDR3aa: CSVGGGTGGLEQYF
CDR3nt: TGCAGCGTTGGGGGGGGGACAGGGGGTCTCGAGCAGTACTTC

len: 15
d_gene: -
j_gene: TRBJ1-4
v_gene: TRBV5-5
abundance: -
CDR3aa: CASSLPRGDYEKLFF
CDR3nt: TGTGCCAGCAGCCTCCCTCGGGGGGATTATGAAAAACTGTTTTTT

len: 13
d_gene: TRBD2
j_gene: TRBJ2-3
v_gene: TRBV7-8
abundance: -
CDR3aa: CASSFSGRDTQYF
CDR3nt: TGTGCCAGCAGCTTTAGCGGGAGGGATACGCAGTATTTT

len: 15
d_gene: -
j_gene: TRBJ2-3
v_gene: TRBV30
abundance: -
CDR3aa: CAWSVSSRGLDTQYF
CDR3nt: TGTGCCTGGAGTGTAAGTAGCAGGGGCCTAGATACGCAGTATTTT

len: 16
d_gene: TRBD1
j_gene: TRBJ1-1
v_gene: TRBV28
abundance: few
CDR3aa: CASSFSGQAAVTEAFF
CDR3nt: TGTGCCAGCAGTTTTTCCGGACAGGCTGCGGTTACTGAAGCTTTCTTT

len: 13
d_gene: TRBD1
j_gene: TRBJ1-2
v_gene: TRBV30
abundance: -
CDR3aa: CAWNRGTNYGYTF
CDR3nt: TGTGCCTGGAACAGGGGTACAAACTATGGCTACACCTTC

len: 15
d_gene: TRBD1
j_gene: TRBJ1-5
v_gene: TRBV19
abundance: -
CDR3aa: CASSNGQGEFQPQHF
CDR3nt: TGTGCCAGTAGTAATGGACAGGGGGAGTTTCAGCCCCAGCATTTT

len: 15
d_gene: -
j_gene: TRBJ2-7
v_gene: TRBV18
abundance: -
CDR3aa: CASSPQGDRSYEQYF
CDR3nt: TGTGCCAGCTCTCCTCAGGGCGACAGGTCCTACGAGCAGTACTTC

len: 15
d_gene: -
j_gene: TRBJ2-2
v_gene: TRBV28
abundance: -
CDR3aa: CASSLLGQLGGELFF
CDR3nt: TGTGCCAGCAGTTTACTCGGACAGCTGGGCGGGGAGCTGTTTTTT

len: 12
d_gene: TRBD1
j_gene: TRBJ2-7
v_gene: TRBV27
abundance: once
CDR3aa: CASSRTGAEQYF
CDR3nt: TGTGCCAGCAGCCGGACAGGGGCCGAGCAGTACTTC

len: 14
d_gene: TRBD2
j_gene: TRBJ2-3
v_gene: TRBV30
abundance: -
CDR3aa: CAWSDGRASDTQYF
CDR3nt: TGTGCCTGGAGTGACGGGAGGGCGTCAGATACGCAGTATTTT

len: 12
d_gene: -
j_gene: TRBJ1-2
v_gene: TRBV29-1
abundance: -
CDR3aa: CSVEGYRDGYTF
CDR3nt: TGCAGCGTCGAAGGCTACCGCGATGGCTACACCTTC

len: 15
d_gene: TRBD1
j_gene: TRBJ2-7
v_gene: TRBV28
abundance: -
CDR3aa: CASSPGQAYSYEQYF
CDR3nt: TGTGCCAGCAGCCCGGGACAGGCCTACTCCTACGAGCAGTACTTC

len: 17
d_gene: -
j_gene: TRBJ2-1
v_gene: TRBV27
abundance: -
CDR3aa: CASSFRVGGKSTNEQFF
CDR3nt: TGTGCCAGCAGTTTTAGGGTGGGCGGGAAGTCCACCAATGAGCAGTTCTTC

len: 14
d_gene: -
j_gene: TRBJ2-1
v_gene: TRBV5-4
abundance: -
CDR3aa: CASSLEGEGDEQFF
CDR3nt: TGTGCCAGCAGCTTGGAGGGGGAGGGGGATGAGCAGTTCTTC

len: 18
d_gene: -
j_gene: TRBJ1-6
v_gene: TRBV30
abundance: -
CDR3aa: CAWTVGTGGVSYNSPLHF
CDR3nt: TGTGCCTGGACGGTAGGGACGGGGGGTGTGTCCTATAATTCACCCCTCCACTTT

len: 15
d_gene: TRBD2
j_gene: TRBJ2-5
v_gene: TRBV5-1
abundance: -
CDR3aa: CASSPGTSGGETQYF
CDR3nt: TGCGCCAGCAGCCCCGGGACTAGCGGGGGAGAGACCCAGTACTTC

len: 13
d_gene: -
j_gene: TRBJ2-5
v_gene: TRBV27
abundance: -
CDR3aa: CATSETGLETQYF
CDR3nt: TGTGCCACATCGGAAACAGGGTTGGAGACCCAGTACTTC

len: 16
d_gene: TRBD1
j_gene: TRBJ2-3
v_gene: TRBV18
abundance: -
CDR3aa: CASSDDRAPSTDTQYF
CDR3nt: TGTGCCAGCTCAGACGACAGGGCCCCTAGCACAGATACGCAGTATTTT

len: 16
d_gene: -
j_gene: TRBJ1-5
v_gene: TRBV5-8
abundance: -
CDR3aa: CASSRNQGLNNQPQHF
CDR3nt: TGTGCCAGCAGCAGGAACCAGGGGCTAAACAATCAGCCCCAGCATTTT

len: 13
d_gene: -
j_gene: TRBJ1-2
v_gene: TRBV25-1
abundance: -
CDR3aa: CASSSRGEEAYTF
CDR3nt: TGTGCCAGCAGTAGTCGAGGGGAGGAGGCCTACACCTTC

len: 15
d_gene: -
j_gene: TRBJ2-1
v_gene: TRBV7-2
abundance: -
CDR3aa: CASSLVTDLYNEQFF
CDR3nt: TGTGCCAGCAGCTTAGTGACAGATCTCTACAATGAGCAGTTCTTC

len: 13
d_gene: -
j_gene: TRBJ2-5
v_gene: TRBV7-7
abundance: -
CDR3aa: CASSLDSEETQYF
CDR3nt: TGTGCCAGCAGCCTGGACTCCGAAGAGACCCAGTACTTC

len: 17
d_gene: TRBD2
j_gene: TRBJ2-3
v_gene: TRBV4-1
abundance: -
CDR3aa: CASSQGRLAGPTDTQYF
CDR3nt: TGCGCCAGCAGCCAGGGGCGACTAGCGGGGCCCACAGATACGCAGTATTTT

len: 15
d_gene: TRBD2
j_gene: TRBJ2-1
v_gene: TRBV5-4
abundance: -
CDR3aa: CASSLGLAGDNEQFF
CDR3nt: TGTGCCAGCAGCTTGGGGCTAGCGGGAGACAATGAGCAGTTCTTC

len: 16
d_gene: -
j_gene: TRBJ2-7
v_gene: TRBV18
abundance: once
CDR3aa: CASSITSGTLAYEQYF
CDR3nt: TGTGCCAGCTCTATTACTTCCGGGACATTGGCATACGAGCAGTACTTC

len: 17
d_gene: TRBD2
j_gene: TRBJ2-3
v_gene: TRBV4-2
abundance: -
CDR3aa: CASSHLLAGGGTDTQYF
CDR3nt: TGTGCCAGCAGCCACCTACTAGCGGGGGGGGGCACAGATACGCAGTATTTT

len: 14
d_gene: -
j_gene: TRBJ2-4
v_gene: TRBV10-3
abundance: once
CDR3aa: CAISESTADTIQYF
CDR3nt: TGTGCCATCAGTGAGTCGACAGCCGACACCATTCAGTACTTC

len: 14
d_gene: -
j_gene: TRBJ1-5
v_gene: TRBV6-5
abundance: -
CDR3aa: CASSSERANQPQHF
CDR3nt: TGTGCCAGCAGTTCGGAGAGGGCCAATCAGCCCCAGCATTTT

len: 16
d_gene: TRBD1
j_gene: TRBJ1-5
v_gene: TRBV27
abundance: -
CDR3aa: CASSLSGQGNNQPQHF
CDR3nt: TGTGCCAGCAGTTTAAGTGGACAGGGTAACAATCAGCCCCAGCATTTT

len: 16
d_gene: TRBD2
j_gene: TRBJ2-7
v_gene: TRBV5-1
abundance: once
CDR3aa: CASSLERGTRDYEQYF
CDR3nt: TGCGCCAGCAGCTTGGAGCGGGGAACAAGGGACTACGAGCAGTACTTC

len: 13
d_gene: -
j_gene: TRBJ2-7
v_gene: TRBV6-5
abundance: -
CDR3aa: CASRATSSYEQYF
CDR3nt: TGTGCCAGCAGAGCGACTAGCTCCTACGAGCAGTACTTC

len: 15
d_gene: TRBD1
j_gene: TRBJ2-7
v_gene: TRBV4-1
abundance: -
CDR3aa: CASSQTGTGAYEQYF
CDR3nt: TGCGCCAGCAGCCAAACCGGGACAGGGGCCTACGAGCAGTACTTC

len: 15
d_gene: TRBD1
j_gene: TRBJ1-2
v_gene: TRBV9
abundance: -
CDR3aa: CASSVASGGIYGYTF
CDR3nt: TGTGCCAGCAGCGTAGCGTCAGGGGGGATATATGGCTACACCTTC

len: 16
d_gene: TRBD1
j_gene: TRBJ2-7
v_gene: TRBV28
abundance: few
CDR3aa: CASSLWTGVSEYEQYF
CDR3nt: TGTGCCAGCAGTTTATGGACAGGGGTTTCCGAATACGAGCAGTACTTC

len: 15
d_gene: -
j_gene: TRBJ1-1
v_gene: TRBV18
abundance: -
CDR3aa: CASSPTGTLNTEAFF
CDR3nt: TGTGCCAGCTCACCGACCGGGACATTGAACACTGAAGCTTTCTTT

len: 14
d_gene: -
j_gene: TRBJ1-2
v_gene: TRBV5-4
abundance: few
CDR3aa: CASSLGGAAYGYTF
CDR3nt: TGTGCCAGCAGCTTAGGGGGTGCGGCCTATGGCTACACCTTC

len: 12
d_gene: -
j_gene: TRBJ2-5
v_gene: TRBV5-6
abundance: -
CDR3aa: CASRQYLETQYF
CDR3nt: TGTGCCAGCAGACAATACCTAGAGACCCAGTACTTC

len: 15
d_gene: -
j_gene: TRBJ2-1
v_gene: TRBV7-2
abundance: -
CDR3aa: CASSFWLATTNEQFF
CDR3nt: TGTGCCAGCAGCTTCTGGTTAGCCACCACCAATGAGCAGTTCTTC

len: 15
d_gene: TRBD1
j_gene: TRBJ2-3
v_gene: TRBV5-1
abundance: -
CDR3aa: CASSYGTGGPDTQYF
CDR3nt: TGCGCCAGCAGCTACGGGACAGGGGGCCCAGATACGCAGTATTTT

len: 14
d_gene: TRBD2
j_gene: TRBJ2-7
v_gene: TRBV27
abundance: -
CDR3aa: CASRRGTSGYEQYF
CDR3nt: TGTGCCAGCAGGCGCGGGACTAGCGGCTACGAGCAGTACTTC

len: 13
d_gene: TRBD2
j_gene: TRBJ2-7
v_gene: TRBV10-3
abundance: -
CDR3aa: CATAGESSYEQYF
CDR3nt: TGTGCCACGGCGGGGGAAAGCTCCTACGAGCAGTACTTC

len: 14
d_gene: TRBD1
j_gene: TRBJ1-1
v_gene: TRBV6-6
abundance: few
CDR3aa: CASTRQGARTEAFF
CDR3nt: TGTGCCAGCACCCGCCAGGGGGCGCGCACTGAAGCTTTCTTT

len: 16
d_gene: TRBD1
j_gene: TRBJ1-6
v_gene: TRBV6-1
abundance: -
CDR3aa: CASSEFRGPGNSPLHF
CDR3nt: TGTGCCAGCAGTGAATTTAGGGGGCCGGGGAATTCACCCCTCCACTTT

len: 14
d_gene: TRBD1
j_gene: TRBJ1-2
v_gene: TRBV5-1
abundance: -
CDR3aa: CASSLGWTGNGYTF
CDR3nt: TGCGCCAGCAGCTTGGGGTGGACAGGGAATGGCTACACCTTC